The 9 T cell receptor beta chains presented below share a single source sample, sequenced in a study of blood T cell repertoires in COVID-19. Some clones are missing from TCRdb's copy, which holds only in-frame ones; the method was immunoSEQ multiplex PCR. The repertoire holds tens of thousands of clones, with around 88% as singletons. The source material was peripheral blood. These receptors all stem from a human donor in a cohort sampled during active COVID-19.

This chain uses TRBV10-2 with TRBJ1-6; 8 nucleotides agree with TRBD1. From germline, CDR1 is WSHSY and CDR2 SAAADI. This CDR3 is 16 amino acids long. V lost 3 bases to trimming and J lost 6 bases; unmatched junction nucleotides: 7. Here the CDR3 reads CASSEGRTGINSPLHF. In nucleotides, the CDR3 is TGCGCCAGCAGTGAAGGAAGGACAGGGATTAATTCACCCCTCCACTTT.

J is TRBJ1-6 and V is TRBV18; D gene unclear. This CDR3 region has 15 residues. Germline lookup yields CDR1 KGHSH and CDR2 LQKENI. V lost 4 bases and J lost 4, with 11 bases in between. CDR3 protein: CASSLGGSYNSPLHF. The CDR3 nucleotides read TGTGCCAGCTCACTTGGAGGATCTTATAATTCACCCCTCCACTTT.

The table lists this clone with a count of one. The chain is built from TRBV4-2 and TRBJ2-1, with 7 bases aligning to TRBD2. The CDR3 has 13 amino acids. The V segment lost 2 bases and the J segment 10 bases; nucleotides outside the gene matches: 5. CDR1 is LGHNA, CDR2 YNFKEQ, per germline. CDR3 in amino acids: CASSQTGGLEQFF. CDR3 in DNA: TGTGCCAGCAGCCAAACCGGGGGGTTAGAGCAGTTCTTC.

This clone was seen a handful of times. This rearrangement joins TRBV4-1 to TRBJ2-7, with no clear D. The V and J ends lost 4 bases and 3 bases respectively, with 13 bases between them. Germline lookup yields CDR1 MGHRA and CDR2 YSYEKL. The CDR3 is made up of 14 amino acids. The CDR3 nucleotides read TGCGCCAGCAGCCGGCAGGTGGTAGGCTACGAGCAGTACTTC. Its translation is CASSRQVVGYEQYF.

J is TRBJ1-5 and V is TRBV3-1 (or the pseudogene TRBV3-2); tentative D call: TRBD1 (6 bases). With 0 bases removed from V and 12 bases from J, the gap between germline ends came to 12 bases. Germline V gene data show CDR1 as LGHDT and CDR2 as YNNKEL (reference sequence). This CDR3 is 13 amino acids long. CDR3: CASSQEYGGFQHF. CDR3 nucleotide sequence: TGTGCCAGCAGCCAAGAATATGGGGGCTTCCAGCATTTT.

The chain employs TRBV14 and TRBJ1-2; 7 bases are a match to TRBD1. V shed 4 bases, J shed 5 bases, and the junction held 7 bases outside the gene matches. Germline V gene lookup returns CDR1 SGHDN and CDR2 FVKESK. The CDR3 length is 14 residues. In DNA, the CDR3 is TGTGCCAGCAGCCCTCAGACAGGGAAATATGGCTACACCTTC. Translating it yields CASSPQTGKYGYTF.

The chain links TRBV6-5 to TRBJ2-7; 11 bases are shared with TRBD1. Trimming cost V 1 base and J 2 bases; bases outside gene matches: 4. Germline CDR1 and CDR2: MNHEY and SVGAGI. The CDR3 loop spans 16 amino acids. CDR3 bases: TGTGCCAGCAGTTACTTGGGGACAGGGGGTGCCTACGAGCAGTACTTC. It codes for CASSYLGTGGAYEQYF.

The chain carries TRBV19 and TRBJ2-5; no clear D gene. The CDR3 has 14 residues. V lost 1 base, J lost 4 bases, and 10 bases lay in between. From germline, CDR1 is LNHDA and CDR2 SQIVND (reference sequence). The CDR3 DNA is TGTGCCAGTAGTATAGCCCTCCTGCGAGAGACCCAGTACTTC. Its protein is CASSIALLRETQYF.

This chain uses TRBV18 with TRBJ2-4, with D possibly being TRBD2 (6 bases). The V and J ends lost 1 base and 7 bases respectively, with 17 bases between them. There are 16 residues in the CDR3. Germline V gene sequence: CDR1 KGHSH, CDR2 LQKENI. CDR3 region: CASSPLSGAHGNIQYF. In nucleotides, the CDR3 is TGTGCCAGCTCACCACTCTCGGGAGCGCATGGCAACATTCAGTACTTC.